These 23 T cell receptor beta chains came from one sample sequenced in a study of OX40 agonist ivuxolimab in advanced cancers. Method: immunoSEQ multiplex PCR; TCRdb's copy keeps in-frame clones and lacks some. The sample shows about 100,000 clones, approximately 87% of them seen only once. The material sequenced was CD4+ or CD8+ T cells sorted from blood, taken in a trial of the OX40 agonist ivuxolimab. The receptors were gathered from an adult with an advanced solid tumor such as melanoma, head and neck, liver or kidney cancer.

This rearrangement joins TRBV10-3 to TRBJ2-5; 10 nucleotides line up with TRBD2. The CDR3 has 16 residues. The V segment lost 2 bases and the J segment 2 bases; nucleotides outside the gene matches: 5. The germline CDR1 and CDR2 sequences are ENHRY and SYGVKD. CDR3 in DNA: TGTGCCATCAGTGAGCCGGCTAGCGGGGGTCAAGAGACCCAGTACTTC. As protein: CAISEPASGGQETQYF.

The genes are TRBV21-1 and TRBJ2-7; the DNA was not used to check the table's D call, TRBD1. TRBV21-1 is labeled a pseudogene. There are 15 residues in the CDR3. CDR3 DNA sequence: TGTGCCAGCAGAACCGGGACACCTGATGCCTACGAGCAGTACTTC. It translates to CASRTGTPDAYEQYF.

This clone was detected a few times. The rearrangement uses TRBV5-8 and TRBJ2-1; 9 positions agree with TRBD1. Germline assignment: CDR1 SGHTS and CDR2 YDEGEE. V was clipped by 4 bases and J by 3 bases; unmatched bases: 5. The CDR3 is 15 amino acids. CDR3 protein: CASSPGTGFYNEQFF. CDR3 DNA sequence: TGTGCCAGCAGCCCCGGGACAGGGTTCTACAATGAGCAGTTCTTC.

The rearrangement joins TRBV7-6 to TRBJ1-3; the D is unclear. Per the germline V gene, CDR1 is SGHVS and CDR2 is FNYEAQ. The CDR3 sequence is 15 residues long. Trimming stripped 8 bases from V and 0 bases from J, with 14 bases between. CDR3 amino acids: CASGPTIVSGNTIYF. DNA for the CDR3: TGTGCCAGCGGACCGACGATCGTCTCTGGAAACACCATATATTTT.

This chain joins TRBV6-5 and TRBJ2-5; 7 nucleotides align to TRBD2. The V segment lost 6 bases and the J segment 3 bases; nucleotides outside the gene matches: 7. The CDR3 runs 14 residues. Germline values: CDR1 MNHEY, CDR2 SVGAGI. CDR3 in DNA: TGTGCCAGCAGCCCCCGACGGGGGGAAGAGACCCAGTACTTC. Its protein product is CASSPRRGEETQYF.

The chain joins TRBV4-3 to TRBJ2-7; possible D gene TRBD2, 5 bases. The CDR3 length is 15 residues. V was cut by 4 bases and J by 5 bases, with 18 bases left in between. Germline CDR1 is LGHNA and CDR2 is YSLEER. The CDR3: CASSRGGTSFDEQYF. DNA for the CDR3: TGCGCCAGCAGCCGAGGAGGCACGAGCTTCGACGAGCAGTACTTC.

The CDR3 DNA sequence: TGTGCCAGCAACCTAGCGGGGGCCCCGAACACCGGGGAGCTGTTTTTT. It codes for CASNLAGAPNTGELFF. This chain links TRBV2 with TRBJ2-2; 10 bases match TRBD2. The CDR3 has 16 residues. The V gene's germline CDR1 is SNHLY and CDR2 FYNNEI. The V segment lost 7 bases and the J segment 0 bases; nucleotides outside the gene matches: 5.

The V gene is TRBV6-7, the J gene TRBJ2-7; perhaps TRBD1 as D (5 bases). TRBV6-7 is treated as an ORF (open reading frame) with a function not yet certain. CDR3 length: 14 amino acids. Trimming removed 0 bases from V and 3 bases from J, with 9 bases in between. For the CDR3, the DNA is TGTGCCAGCAGTTACTCCCCAGGGATCTACGAGCAGTACTTC. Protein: CASSYSPGIYEQYF.

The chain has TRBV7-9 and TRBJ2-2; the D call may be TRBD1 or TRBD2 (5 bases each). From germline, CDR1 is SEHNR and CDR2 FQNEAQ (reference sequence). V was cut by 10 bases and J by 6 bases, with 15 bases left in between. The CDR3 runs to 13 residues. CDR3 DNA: TGTGCCACCACGGGGCTAGCCCCCGGGGAGCTGTTTTTT. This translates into CATTGLAPGELFF.

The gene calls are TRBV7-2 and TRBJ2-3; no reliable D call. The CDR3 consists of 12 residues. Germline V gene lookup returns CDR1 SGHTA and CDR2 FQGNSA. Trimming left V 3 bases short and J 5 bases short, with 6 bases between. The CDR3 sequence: CASSFVGDTQYF. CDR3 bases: TGTGCCAGCAGCTTTGTTGGAGATACGCAGTATTTT. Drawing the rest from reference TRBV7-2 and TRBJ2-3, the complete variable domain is GAGVSQSPSNKVTEKGKDVELRCDPISGHTALYWYRQSLGQGLEFLIYFQGNSAPDKSGLPSDRFSAERTGGSVSTLTIQRTQQEDSAVYLCASSFVGDTQYFGPGTRLTVL.

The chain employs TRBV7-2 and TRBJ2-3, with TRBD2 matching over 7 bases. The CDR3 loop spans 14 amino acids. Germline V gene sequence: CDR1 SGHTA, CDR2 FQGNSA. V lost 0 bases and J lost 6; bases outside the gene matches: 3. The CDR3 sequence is CASSLAGGTDTQYF. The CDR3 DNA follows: TGTGCCAGCAGCTTAGCGGGGGGGACGGATACGCAGTATTTT.

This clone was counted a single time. Written as DNA, the CDR3 is TGTGCCAGCAGTTTGTCTGGGTCCCTAGCCAAAAACATTCAGTACTTC. Residues: CASSLSGSLAKNIQYF. The rearrangement uses TRBV28 and TRBJ2-4, with D unresolved. This CDR3 spans 16 amino acids. V gave up 3 bases and J gave up 0 bases, with 12 bases separating them. Germline CDR1 and CDR2: MDHEN and SYDVKM.

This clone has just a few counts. DNA of the CDR3: TGTGCCAGCAGTTACGGACACCCAGGGGCTGGAAACACCATATATTTT. Protein product: CASSYGHPGAGNTIYF. V is TRBV6-5 and J is TRBJ1-3, with TRBD1 as a possible D gene (6 bases). Trimming took 2 bases from V and 2 from J, leaving 13 bases between them. The CDR3 consists of 16 residues. CDR1 and CDR2 from the germline V gene are MNHEY and SVGAGI.

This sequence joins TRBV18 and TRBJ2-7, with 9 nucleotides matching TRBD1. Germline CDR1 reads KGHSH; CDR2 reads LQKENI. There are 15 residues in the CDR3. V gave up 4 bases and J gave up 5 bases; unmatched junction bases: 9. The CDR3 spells CASSRPGQGSHEQYF. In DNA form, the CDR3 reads TGTGCCAGCTCACGCCCGGGACAGGGTTCCCACGAGCAGTACTTC.

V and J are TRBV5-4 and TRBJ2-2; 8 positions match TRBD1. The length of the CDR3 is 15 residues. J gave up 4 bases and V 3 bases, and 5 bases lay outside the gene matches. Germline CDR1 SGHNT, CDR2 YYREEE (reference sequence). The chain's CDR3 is CASSSGQEITGELFF. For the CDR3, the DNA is TGTGCCAGCAGCTCGGGACAGGAGATCACCGGGGAGCTGTTTTTT. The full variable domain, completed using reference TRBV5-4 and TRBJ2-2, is ETGVTQSPTHLIKTRGQQVTLRCSSQSGHNTVSWYQQALGQGPQFIFQYYREEENGRGNFPPRFSGLQFPNYSSELNVNALELDDSALYLCASSSGQEITGELFFGEGSRLTVL.

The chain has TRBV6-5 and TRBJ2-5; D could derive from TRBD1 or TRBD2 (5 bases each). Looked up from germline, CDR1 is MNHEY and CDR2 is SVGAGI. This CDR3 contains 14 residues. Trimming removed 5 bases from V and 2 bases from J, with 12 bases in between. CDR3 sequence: CASSRREGQETQYF. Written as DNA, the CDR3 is TGTGCCAGCAGTCGCCGTGAGGGGCAAGAGACCCAGTACTTC.

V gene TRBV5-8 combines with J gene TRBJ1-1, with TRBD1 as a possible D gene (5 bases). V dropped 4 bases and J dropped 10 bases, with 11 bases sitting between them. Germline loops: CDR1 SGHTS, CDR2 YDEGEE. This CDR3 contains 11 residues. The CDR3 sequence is CASSNLGLAFF. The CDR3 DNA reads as TGTGCCAGCAGCAACCTGGGACTAGCTTTCTTT.

The CDR3 DNA follows: TGTGCCAGCAGCTTTAAGTTGGCATCGAACACCGGGGAGCTGTTTTTT. It codes for CASSFKLASNTGELFF. The chain links TRBV5-6 to TRBJ2-2; D remains unclear. Germline values: CDR1 SGHDT, CDR2 YYEEEE. V was clipped by 2 bases and J by 0 bases, with 11 bases between them. There are 16 residues in the CDR3.

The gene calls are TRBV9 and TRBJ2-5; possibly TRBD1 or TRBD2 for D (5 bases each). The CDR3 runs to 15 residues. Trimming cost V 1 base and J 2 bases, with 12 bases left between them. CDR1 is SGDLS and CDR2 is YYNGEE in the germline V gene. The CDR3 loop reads CASSVLGETQETQYF. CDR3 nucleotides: TGTGCCAGCAGCGTATTGGGGGAGACGCAAGAGACCCAGTACTTC.

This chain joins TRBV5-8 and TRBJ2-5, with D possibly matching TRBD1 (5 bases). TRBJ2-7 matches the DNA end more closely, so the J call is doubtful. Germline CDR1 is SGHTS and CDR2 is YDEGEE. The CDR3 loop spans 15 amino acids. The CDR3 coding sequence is TGTGCCAGCAGCTTGGTGTCAGGGCTTACCTACGAGCAGTACTTC. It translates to CASSLVSGLTYEQYF.

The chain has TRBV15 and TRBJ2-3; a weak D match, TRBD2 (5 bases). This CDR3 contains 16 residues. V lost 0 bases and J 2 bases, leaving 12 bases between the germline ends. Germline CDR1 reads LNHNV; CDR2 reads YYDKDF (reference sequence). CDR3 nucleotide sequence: TGTGCCACCAGCAGAGATAGCGCTCGGGACACAGATACGCAGTATTTT. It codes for CATSRDSARDTDTQYF.

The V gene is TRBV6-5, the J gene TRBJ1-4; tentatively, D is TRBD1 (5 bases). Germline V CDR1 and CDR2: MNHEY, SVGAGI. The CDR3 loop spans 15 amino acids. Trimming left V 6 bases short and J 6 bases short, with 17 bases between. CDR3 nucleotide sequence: TGTGCCAGCAGCCGCAGGAGACAGAACTATGAAAAACTGTTTTTT. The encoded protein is CASSRRRQNYEKLFF.

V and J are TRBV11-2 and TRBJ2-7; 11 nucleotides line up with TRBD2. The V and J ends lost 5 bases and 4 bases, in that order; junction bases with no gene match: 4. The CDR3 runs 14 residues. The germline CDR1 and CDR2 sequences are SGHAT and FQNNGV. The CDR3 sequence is CASSPTSGSYEQYF. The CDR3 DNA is TGTGCCAGCAGCCCAACTAGCGGGAGTTACGAGCAGTACTTC.